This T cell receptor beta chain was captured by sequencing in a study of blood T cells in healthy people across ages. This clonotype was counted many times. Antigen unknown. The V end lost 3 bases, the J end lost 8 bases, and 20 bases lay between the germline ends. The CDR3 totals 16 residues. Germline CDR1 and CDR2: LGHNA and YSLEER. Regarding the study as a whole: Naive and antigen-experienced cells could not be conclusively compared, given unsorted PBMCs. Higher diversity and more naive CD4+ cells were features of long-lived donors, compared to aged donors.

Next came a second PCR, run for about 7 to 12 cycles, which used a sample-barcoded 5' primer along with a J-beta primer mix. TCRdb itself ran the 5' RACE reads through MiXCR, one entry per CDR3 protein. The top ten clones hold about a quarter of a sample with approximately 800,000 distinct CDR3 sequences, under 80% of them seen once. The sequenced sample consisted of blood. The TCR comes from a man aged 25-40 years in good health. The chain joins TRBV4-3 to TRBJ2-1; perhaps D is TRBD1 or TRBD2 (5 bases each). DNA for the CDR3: TGCGCCAGCAGCCACGCCATGCTAGGGGCTAGCCATGAGCAGTTCTTC. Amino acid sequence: CASSHAMLGASHEQFF.